The 28 T cell receptor beta chains presented below share a single source sample, sequenced in a study of tumor and adjacent non-tumor tissue in lung cancer. Three rounds of nested PCR, following a modified ARM-PCR protocol, produced the TCRbeta library. In TCRdb, the multiplex PCR reads were re-called with MiXCR into one record per CDR3 protein. The sample comprises about 120,000 distinct CDR3 sequences, approximately 84% of which are singletons, and 20% to 25% rests with the top ten. No cell sorting was done before RNA was extracted from the tissue. Source material: lung tumor tissue. These receptors were taken from a man between 65 and 85 years old with non-small cell lung cancer.

Notes on this clonotype: A much larger clone lies one base from this, so it may be a read error. The chain recombines TRBV28 with TRBJ2-2, with D uncertain. V was pared by 2 bases and J by 3 bases, with 16 bases between. The CDR3 is 17 residues long. Germline lookup yields CDR1 MDHEN and CDR2 SYDVKM. This chain's CDR3 is CASSLHSGRPYTGELFF. DNA for the CDR3: TGTGCCAGCAGTTTACACAGTGGTCGACCTTACACCGGGGAGCTGTTTTTT.

On this clonotype: Germline and junction disagree at one end, which may indicate a read error. The genes are TRBV24-1 and TRBJ2-3; D unresolved. Per germline, CDR1 KGHDR and CDR2 SFDVKD. The CDR3 runs 16 residues. CDR3 residues: CATQGKGGYRTDTRYF. CDR3 nucleotide sequence: TGTGCCACACAAGGTAAAGGTGGTTACCGCACAGATACGCGGTATTTT.

In regard to this clonotype: Germline and junction disagree at one end, which may indicate a read error. V is TRBV6-5 and J is TRBJ2-1; 9 bases agree with TRBD2. The CDR3 spans 15 residues. CDR1 MNHEY and CDR2 SVGAGI come from the germline V gene. For the CDR3, the DNA is TGTACCAGCAGTTACCTTGGCGGTAGCGGGAGTGCGGCGTTCTTC. The encoded protein is CTSSYLGGSGSAAFF.

A note on this clonotype: This may be a read error, as it is one base from a much larger clone. This sequence joins TRBV20-1 and TRBJ1-1; a possible D gene is TRBD1 (5 bases). Looked up from germline, CDR1 is DFQATT and CDR2 is SNEGSKA (reference sequence). This CDR3 contains 13 residues. The CDR3 here is CIAARGTYTEAFF. CDR3 DNA sequence: TGCATTGCTGCACGGGGCACATACACTGAAGCTTTCTTT.

With regard to this clonotype: The junction differs from germline at one of its ends, possibly a read error. The chain couples TRBV7-8 to TRBJ1-5; D is perhaps TRBD1 (5 bases). The CDR3 has 13 residues. The germline CDR1 and CDR2 sequences are SGHVS and FQNEAQ. The CDR3 is CASILRGNQPQHF. DNA of the CDR3: TGTGCCAGCATCTTAAGGGGCAATCAGCCACAGCATTTC.

About this clonotype itself: One end of the junction is discordant with germline, which a read error may explain. The chain employs TRBV10-2 and TRBJ2-7; possibly TRBD1 or TRBD2 for D (6 bases each). In germline, CDR1 is WSHSY, CDR2 SAAADI. This CDR3 is built from 14 residues. The CDR3 sequence: CVSRQAGTRDKQYF. CDR3 DNA sequence: TGCGTCAGCAGGCAAGCCGGGACTCGGGACAAACAGTACTTC.

In this sample, this clonotype turned up once. Since no conserved phenylalanine or tryptophan closes the CDR3, a read error is the likely cause. This sequence joins TRBV11-3 and TRBJ2-3; 7 nucleotides line up with TRBD1. Germline V gene data show CDR1 as SGHNT and CDR2 as YENEEA. The length of the CDR3 is 16 residues. In nucleotides, the CDR3 is TGTGCCAGTAGCCCCCGGACAGGTCATCTGGTAGATACACAGTATTCT. Protein: CASSPRTGHLVDTQYS.

With respect to this clonotype: A much larger clone lies one base from this, so it may be a read error. V gene TRBV27 combines with J gene TRBJ2-3; no reliable D call. Germline lookup yields CDR1 MNHEY and CDR2 SMNVEV (reference sequence). This CDR3 is 12 amino acids long. The CDR3 sequence: CPSRPDRDTQYF. The DNA of the CDR3 is TGTCCCAGCAGGCCCGACCGGGATACGCAGTATTTT.

Of note for this clonotype: The CDR3 end shows no conserved phenylalanine or tryptophan, and so a read error is likely. The chain employs TRBV11-2 and TRBJ1-1; D gene unclear. Germline assignment: CDR1 SGHAT and CDR2 FQNNGV. Trimming shortened V by 5 bases and J by 11 bases, and 15 bases separated the two germline ends. The CDR3 length is 12 residues. The CDR3 reads CASSQDGRDAFL. The CDR3 nucleotides are TGTGCCAGCAGCCAGGACGGGCGAGACGCTTTCTTA.

Details on this clonotype: The junction and the germline gene differ at one end; a read error may be behind it. The chain uses TRBV12-3 or TRBV12-4 and TRBJ2-5, with 10 bases that match TRBD2. CDR3 length: 15 residues. CDR3 DNA: TGCGCCAGCAGCGGGCTAGCGGGAGAGGTGGAGACCCAGTATTTC. Translation: CASSGLAGEVETQYF.

This clonotype occurred many times. V is TRBV20-1 and J is TRBJ2-7; 7 nucleotides agree with TRBD2. CDR1 and CDR2 (germline): DFQATT, SNEGSKA (reference sequence). The CDR3 length is 15 residues. V shed 0 bases and J 7 bases; nucleotides not matched to a gene: 12. The CDR3 here is CSARDGTSAYEEQYF. The CDR3 DNA follows: TGCAGTGCTAGAGATGGTACTAGCGCTTATGAAGAGCAGTACTTC.

This sequence joins TRBV11-1 and TRBJ2-1, with 7 bases identical to TRBD2. The CDR3 extends over 17 amino acids. Germline V gives CDR1 SGHAT, CDR2 FQDESV (reference sequence). Losses at the gene ends were 0 bases for V and 10 bases for J; bases not matched to a gene: 15. DNA of the CDR3: TGTGCCAGCAGCTTAGCCGGACTAGTGGGGGGTCTTAAAGAGCAGTTCTTC. Translation: CASSLAGLVGGLKEQFF.

This clonotype appeared once. V gene TRBV4-2 combines with J gene TRBJ2-7; tentatively, D is TRBD1 (5 bases). CDR1 LGHNA and CDR2 YNFKEQ come from the germline V gene. Trimming stripped 10 bases from V and 0 bases from J, with 22 bases between. There are 16 residues in the CDR3. CDR3 DNA sequence: TGTGCCATCACCCCAGCTATAGGCAGGGACTCCTACGAGCAGTACTTC. Encoded protein: CAITPAIGRDSYEQYF.

As to this clonotype: The junction does not match germline at one end; this may be a read error. The rearrangement joins TRBV10-2 to TRBJ2-7, with a weak D call TRBD2 (6 bases). CDR1 is WSHSY, CDR2 SAAADI, per germline. The CDR3 runs to 14 residues. The CDR3 DNA is TGTGTCAGCATGCAAGCCGGGACTCGGGACGAGCAGTACTTC. Translated, it gives CVSMQAGTRDEQYF.

This clonotype is medium-sized within its sample. This chain joins TRBV11-2 and TRBJ2-3; D is possibly TRBD2 (7 bases). Trimming pared 3 bases from V and 3 bases from J, leaving 16 bases between. Germline V lookup: CDR1 SGHAT, CDR2 FQNNGV. The CDR3 is 16 residues long. In nucleotides, the CDR3 is TGTGCCAGCAGCTTCGGGGGGCTAGCACTAACAGATACGCAGTATTTT. This gives the protein CASSFGGLALTDTQYF.

Comments on this clonotype: The junction departs from germline at one end; a sequencing error may be responsible. The chain is built from TRBV11-3 and TRBJ2-1; TRBD2 might be the D (7 bases). The J call is in doubt because the DNA end fits TRBJ2-7 better. The CDR3 runs to 16 residues. Germline assignment: CDR1 SGHNT and CDR2 YENEEA. CDR3 in DNA: TGTACCAGCAGCTTATATCCCACGGGGGGCAGGGGTGAGCAGTACTTC. Protein product: CTSSLYPTGGRGEQYF.

The chain is built from TRBV5-5 and TRBJ1-5; D possibly corresponds to TRBD1 (6 bases). V was trimmed by 4 bases and J by 7 bases, leaving 15 bases between them. CDR1 SGHKS and CDR2 YYEKEE come from the germline V gene (reference sequence). CDR3 length: 14 residues. This CDR3 reads CASSGDKGRQPQHF. The CDR3 bases are TGTGCCAGCAGCGGGGACAAGGGGCGACAGCCCCAGCATTTT.

The chain carries TRBV6-1 and TRBJ2-1; TRBD2 matches 7 bases. The CDR3 runs to 19 residues. Germline-derived CDR1 and CDR2 are MNHNS and SASEGT. The trim removed 3 bases at V and 2 bases at J, leaving 16 bases unmatched. The CDR3 DNA follows: TGTGCCAGCAGTGATCAGGGAGGGCCGGGGTTGTTCGCCTACAATGAGCAGTTCTTC. Its protein is CASSDQGGPGLFAYNEQFF.

The gene calls are TRBV5-6 and TRBJ1-1, with a weak D call TRBD1 (5 bases). This CDR3 region has 16 residues. The germline V gene encodes CDR1 SGHDT and CDR2 YYEEEE. The germline V and J ends were trimmed by 3 bases and 7 bases, with 22 bases remaining between them. The CDR3: CASSSGLRYRNFEAFF. Written as DNA, the CDR3 is TGTGCCAGCAGCTCGGGACTGAGATATAGGAACTTTGAAGCTTTCTTT. Based on the CDR3 plus reference TRBV5-6 and TRBJ1-1, the full variable domain is DAGVTQSPTHLIKTRGQQVTLRCSPKSGHDTVSWYQQALGQGPQFIFQYYEEEERQRGNFPDRFSGHQFPNYSSELNVNALLLGDSALYLCASSSGLRYRNFEAFFGQGTRLTVV.

The rearrangement links TRBV6-2 or TRBV6-3 to TRBJ2-1, with unresolved D. The germline CDR1 and CDR2 sequences are MNHEY and SVGEGT. The length of the CDR3 is 13 residues. Trimming cost V 11 bases and J 6 bases, with 17 bases left between them. The CDR3 DNA is TGTGCCTGCAACAAAGGCGGTTGCAATGAGCAGTTCTTC. Translating it yields CACNKGGCNEQFF.

Details on this clonotype: Germline is not matched at one junction end, which may reflect a read error. The chain is built from TRBV10-3 and TRBJ2-7; D ambiguous. The CDR3 spans 12 residues. The germline gives CDR1 ENHRY, CDR2 SYGVKD. CDR3 coding DNA: TGTGACATCAGGAATCTACCGTATGAGCAGTACTTC. Translating it yields CDIRNLPYEQYF.

This clonotype came up once. At one end, the junction sequence differs from germline, possibly due to a read error. The J gene is TRBJ1-5, the V gene TRBV28; 8 bases line up with TRBD1. Germline-derived CDR1 and CDR2 are MDHEN and SYDVKM. The CDR3 extends over 18 amino acids. CDR3 in DNA: TGTGTCAGCAGTTTTCAAAAGCAATGGAGGACAGGGAGGAAGCCCCAGCATTTT. Its translation is CVSSFQKQWRTGRKPQHF.

Concerning this clonotype itself: A much larger clone differs from this one at a single base, so this may be a read error. This sequence joins TRBV7-9 and TRBJ2-3; D tentatively fits TRBD1 or TRBD2 (6 bases each). Germline values: CDR1 SEHNR, CDR2 FQNEAQ (reference sequence). The V end lost 4 bases, the J end lost 4 bases, and 21 bases lay between the germline ends. The CDR3 is 17 residues long. CDR3 nucleotide sequence: TGTGCCAGCAGCTACCCCCGGGGGCGGACAAGGGCAGATACGCAGTATTTT. Protein product: CASSYPRGRTRADTQYF.

The chain has TRBV11-3 and TRBJ1-1; 7 nucleotides agree with TRBD1. CDR1 and CDR2 from the germline V gene are SGHNT and YENEEA. CDR3 length: 16 amino acids. V was clipped by 9 bases and J by 2 bases; unmatched bases: 15. The CDR3 bases are TGTGCCAGAATCTTAAAGACAGGGTGGATCAACACTGAAGCTTTCTTT. Protein product: CARILKTGWINTEAFF.

Regarding this clonotype: The junction differs from germline at one of its ends, possibly a read error. The chain carries TRBV12-3 or TRBV12-4 and TRBJ2-1, with a tentative D call TRBD1 (5 bases). The CDR3 spans 16 residues. CDR3 sequence (DNA): TGTGCCAGCAGCACCGCAACAGGTATCTCCTACGATGAGCAGTTCTTC. As protein: CASSTATGISYDEQFF.

A word on this clonotype: Mismatch with germline at one junction end may stem from a read error. J is TRBJ2-3 and V is TRBV10-1, with D tentatively TRBD1 or TRBD2 (5 bases each). The CDR3 runs 13 residues. Per germline, CDR1 WNHNN and CDR2 SYGVQD (reference sequence). The CDR3 protein is CASSEGIPDMQYF. The CDR3 DNA sequence: TGCGCCAGCTCAGAGGGGATCCCAGATATGCAGTATTTT.

The J gene is TRBJ2-5, the V gene TRBV5-6; TRBD2 is a possible D gene (6 bases). V shed 3 bases and J shed 5 bases, with 14 bases lying between them. Looked up from germline, CDR1 is SGHDT and CDR2 is YYEEEE. CDR3 length: 14 residues. The CDR3 DNA reads TGTGCCAGCAGCTGGGACTTCAGAAGGGAGACCCAGTACTTC. This encodes CASSWDFRRETQYF.

Remarks on this clonotype: Lacking the conserved final phenylalanine or tryptophan, this CDR3 likely reflects a read error. This chain joins TRBV6-5 and TRBJ1-2, with 8 bases aligning to TRBD1. CDR3 length equals 14 residues. Germline V gene sequence: CDR1 MNHEY, CDR2 SVGAGI. CDR3 sequence reads: CTSTFSGGDYGYTL. CDR3 sequence (DNA): TGTACCAGCACTTTTTCAGGGGGCGACTATGGCTACACCTTA.